The 17 T cell receptor beta chains listed next were all sequenced from one sample in a study of T-cell reconstitution after alpha-beta-depleted transplantation in children. During its preparation, the TCRbeta library received unique molecular identifiers. TCRdb used MiXCR to reprocess the PCR reads, holding one entry per CDR3 protein. The sample yields around 200,000 distinct CDR3 sequences, roughly 18% seen once. The sequenced sample was PBMCs, mostly from graft donor cells, obtained 360 days after TCRalphabeta/CD19-depleted stem cell transplant. The receptor set was obtained from a male patient between 2 and 10 years old who had a stem cell transplant for acute lymphoblastic leukemia, so the T cells may come from the graft donor.

The sample holds a few counts of this clonotype. The chain has TRBV29-1 and TRBJ2-6, with TRBD1 matching 8 bases. V dropped 0 bases and J dropped 1; count of bases not matched to a gene: 14. The length of the CDR3 is 20 residues. The V gene's germline CDR1 is SQVTM and CDR2 ANQGSEA. This CDR3 is CSVEDFRTGTRGSGANVLTF. The DNA for the CDR3 is TGCAGCGTTGAAGATTTTAGGACAGGGACTCGGGGGTCTGGGGCCAACGTCCTGACTTTC.

This clonotype showed up just a few times. The rearrangement joins TRBV20-1 to TRBJ2-7, with 7 bases matching TRBD1. The CDR3 is made up of 15 amino acids. Germline assignment: CDR1 DFQATT and CDR2 SNEGSKA (reference sequence). The V segment lost 6 bases and the J segment 0 bases; nucleotides outside the gene matches: 11. The CDR3 loop reads CSATGQTMSSYEQYF. In DNA form, the CDR3 reads TGCAGTGCCACGGGACAGACTATGTCCTCCTACGAGCAGTACTTC.

Written as DNA, the CDR3 is TGCGCCAGCAGCCAAGGTAGGACTGAAGCTTTCTTT. Translation: CASSQGRTEAFF. The chain carries TRBV4-3 and TRBJ1-1; D gene uncertain. V gave up 1 base and J gave up 5 bases, with 5 bases separating them. CDR3 length equals 12 residues. CDR1 LGHNA and CDR2 YSLEER come from the germline V gene.

This clonotype was picked up a small number of times. The rearrangement uses TRBV20-1 and TRBJ2-7, with 7 positions matching TRBD2. V lost 6 bases, J lost 3 bases, and 2 bases stayed unmatched. This CDR3 region has 11 residues. CDR1 is DFQATT, CDR2 SNEGSKA, per germline (reference sequence). CDR3 protein: CSAGGIYEQYF. For the CDR3, the DNA is TGCAGTGCGGGAGGGATCTACGAGCAGTACTTC.

This clonotype was observed at least ten times. The chain joins TRBV2 to TRBJ2-2; 7 nucleotides align to TRBD1. Per germline, CDR1 SNHLY and CDR2 FYNNEI. V shed 3 bases and J 9 bases; nucleotides not matched to a gene: 7. The CDR3 runs 14 residues. As DNA, the CDR3 is TGTGCCAGCAGTGAGAAACAGGGGTGGAGGGAGCTGTTTTTT. Amino acids: CASSEKQGWRELFF. Combining the CDR3 with reference TRBV2 and TRBJ2-2 gives the whole variable domain EPEVTQTPSHQVTQMGQEVILRCVPISNHLYFYWYRQILGQKVEFLVSFYNNEISEKSEIFDDQFSVERPDGSNFTLKIRSTKLEDSAMYFCASSEKQGWRELFFGEGSRLTVL.

This chain links TRBV12-3 or TRBV12-4 with TRBJ1-5, with D possibly being TRBD1 (5 bases). The CDR3 sequence is 15 residues long. Between the trimmed V and J ends, which lost 3 bases and 5 bases, there was a span of 14 bases. The CDR3 sequence: CASSFDSPLYQPQHF. DNA for the CDR3: TGTGCCAGCAGTTTTGACAGTCCTCTGTATCAGCCCCAGCATTTT.

The rearrangement links TRBV10-3 to TRBJ2-3; the D gene is possibly TRBD2 (6 bases). The CDR3 is made up of 14 amino acids. Trimming cost V 4 bases and J 8 bases, with 16 bases left between them. The germline V gene has CDR1 ENHRY and CDR2 SYGVKD. The CDR3 DNA reads as TGTGCCATCAGTGCGTCTGCTAGGAGGGTTACGCAGTATTTT. Translated: CAISASARRVTQYF.

This clonotype was counted between two and nine times. The chain is built from TRBV5-5 and TRBJ2-1; D not resolved. The CDR3 spans 13 residues. Trimming shortened V by 8 bases and J by 7 bases, and 16 bases separated the two germline ends. Germline V gene data show CDR1 as SGHKS and CDR2 as YYEKEE (reference sequence). DNA of the CDR3: TGTGCCAGTACTCGGGCAGTCAGGAATGAGCAGTTCTTC. Its translation: CASTRAVRNEQFF. Combining the CDR3 with reference TRBV5-5 and TRBJ2-1 gives the whole variable domain DAGVTQSPTHLIKTRGQQVTLRCSPISGHKSVSWYQQVLGQGPQFIFQYYEKEERGRGNFPDRFSARQFPNYSSELNVNALLLGDSALYLCASTRAVRNEQFFGPGTRLTVL.

This clonotype was detected only a few times. This chain links TRBV20-1 with TRBJ2-7, with a tentative D call TRBD2 (6 bases). CDR1 is DFQATT and CDR2 is SNEGSKA in the germline V gene (reference sequence). The CDR3 is 12 residues long. Trimming stripped 3 bases from V and 5 bases from J, with 11 bases between. The CDR3 nucleotides read TGCAGTGCTAGCCCTAGCGCGGACGAGCAGTACTTC. Translated, it gives CSASPSADEQYF.

This chain joins TRBV5-1 and TRBJ2-7; 7 bases fit TRBD1. Germline assignment: CDR1 SGHRS and CDR2 YFSETQ. J lost 3 bases, V lost 4 bases, and 7 bases had no gene match. The CDR3 contains 14 residues. The CDR3 region is CASSPRQGYYEQYF. The CDR3 nucleotides are TGCGCCAGCAGCCCCCGACAGGGCTACTACGAGCAGTACTTC.

J is TRBJ1-4 and V is TRBV29-1; D remains ambiguous. Germline CDR1 and CDR2: SQVTM and ANQGSEA. The CDR3 contains 13 residues. The V end was cut by 3 bases, the J end by 7 bases, with 12 bases between. The CDR3 region is CSVELPHSEKLFF. Written as DNA, the CDR3 is TGCAGCGTTGAGCTTCCCCATAGTGAAAAACTGTTTTTT. Full variable domain (rest looked up from reference TRBV29-1 and TRBJ1-4): SAVISQKPSRDICQRGTSLTIQCQVDSQVTMMFWYRQQPGQSLTLIATANQGSEATYESGFVIDKFPISRPNLTFSTLTVSNMSPEDSSIYLCSVELPHSEKLFFGSGTQLSVL.

This clonotype was found a few times. The chain recombines TRBV27 with TRBJ2-1, with TRBD2 matching over 8 bases. Trimming took 6 bases from V and 3 from J; bases not matched to a gene: 4. This CDR3 comprises 14 residues. Germline CDR1 and CDR2: MNHEY and SMNVEV (reference sequence). The CDR3 bases are TGTGCCAGCAGACCGGGGGGGATCTACAATGAGCAGTTCTTC. Its translation: CASRPGGIYNEQFF.

V and J are TRBV2 and TRBJ1-1; D is unresolved. Germline lookup yields CDR1 SNHLY and CDR2 FYNNEI. The CDR3 consists of 12 residues. Deletions cut 2 bases from V and 4 bases from J, with 5 bases between. CDR3 bases: TGTGCCAGCAGTGAATGGGGCACTGAAGCTTTCTTT. It translates to CASSEWGTEAFF.

This clonotype was counted ten times or more. This chain connects TRBV12-3 or TRBV12-4 to TRBJ2-7; the match to TRBD2 covers 8 bases. The CDR3 has 16 residues. With V trimmed by 5 bases and J by 3 bases, 12 bases remained unmatched. The CDR3 protein is CASSPEPSGLLYEQYF. Written as DNA, the CDR3 is TGTGCCAGCAGTCCCGAGCCTAGCGGGTTACTCTACGAGCAGTACTTC.

The chain employs TRBV5-1 and TRBJ1-1; 8 nucleotides agree with TRBD1. CDR1 and CDR2 from the germline V gene are SGHRS and YFSETQ. There are 15 residues in the CDR3. Trimming cost V 7 bases and J 1 base; bases outside gene matches: 9. The chain's CDR3 is CASHLGQGGNTEAFF. In DNA form, the CDR3 reads TGCGCCAGCCACCTTGGACAGGGCGGGAACACTGAAGCTTTCTTT. Based on the CDR3 plus reference TRBV5-1 and TRBJ1-1, the full variable domain is KAGVTQTPRYLIKTRGQQVTLSCSPISGHRSVSWYQQTPGQGLQFLFEYFSETQRNKGNFPGRFSGRQFSNSRSEMNVSTLELGDSALYLCASHLGQGGNTEAFFGQGTRLTVV.

The sample holds a few counts of this clonotype. The chain carries TRBV10-3 and TRBJ1-1, with TRBD1 identical over 7 bases. V lost 0 bases, J lost 3 bases, and 7 bases stayed unmatched. This CDR3 is 16 amino acids long. In germline, CDR1 is ENHRY, CDR2 SYGVKD. CDR3: CAISESGTDSDTEAFF. The CDR3 region has the DNA TGTGCCATCAGTGAGTCTGGGACAGATTCGGACACTGAAGCTTTCTTT.

This clonotype came up many times. V usage is TRBV25-1 and J usage is TRBJ2-7; no reliable D call. The length of the CDR3 is 12 residues. The germline CDR1 and CDR2 sequences are MGHDK and SYGVNS. Trimming removed 4 bases from V and 4 bases from J, with 8 bases in between. This CDR3 is CASSGQLYEQYF. CDR3 nucleotide sequence: TGTGCCAGCAGTGGGCAGCTGTACGAGCAGTACTTC.